The 10 T cell receptor beta chains listed next were all sequenced from one sample in a study of cytomegalovirus exposure and HLA in healthy donors. The assay was immunoSEQ multiplex PCR, and TCRdb's table has in-frame clones only and misses some. The data contain 90,000 or so clones, 75% to 90% of them singletons. Sequenced input: PBMCs. The source is a man aged 18 to 29 in good health and CMV-seropositive.

The V and J genes are TRBV10-3 and TRBJ1-3; no reliable D call. From germline, CDR1 is ENHRY and CDR2 SYGVKD. Trimming cost V 7 bases and J 4 bases, with 8 bases left between them. This CDR3 region has 12 residues. CDR3 protein: CAITGPGNTIYF. The CDR3 DNA reads as TGTGCCATCACAGGCCCCGGAAACACCATATATTTT.

The J gene is TRBJ2-2, the V gene TRBV10-3; 10 nucleotides line up with TRBD2. This CDR3 region has 22 residues. Per germline, CDR1 ENHRY and CDR2 SYGVKD. The V and J ends lost 3 bases and 1 base, in that order; junction bases with no gene match: 20. CDR3 coding DNA: TGTGCCATCAGTGATCGAGGAAGGGACGGGACTAGCGAACTTTGGAACACCGGGGAGCTGTTTTTT. It encodes CAISDRGRDGTSELWNTGELFF.

This chain joins TRBV6-5 and TRBJ1-1; tentative D call: TRBD1 (6 bases). From germline, CDR1 is MNHEY and CDR2 SVGAGI. Trimming shortened V by 6 bases and J by 5 bases, and 10 bases separated the two germline ends. The CDR3 has 12 residues. CDR3 in DNA: TGTGCCAGCAGCGGGGGGCCAACTGAAGCTTTCTTT. This codes for CASSGGPTEAFF.

This chain joins TRBV5-1 and TRBJ1-1, with TRBD1 identical over 7 bases. This CDR3 has 14 residues. V was clipped by 1 base and J by 6 bases; unmatched bases: 6. Germline V gene data show CDR1 as SGHRS and CDR2 as YFSETQ. CDR3 coding DNA: TGCGCCAGCAGCTTGTCCACAGGGGTCGCTGAAGCTTTCTTT. Translated, it gives CASSLSTGVAEAFF.

J is TRBJ2-3 and V is TRBV29-1; TRBD2 agrees at 13 bases. CDR1 is SQVTM, CDR2 ANQGSEA, per germline. After removal of 5 bases from V and 6 bases from J, the junction contained 11 bases not matched to a gene. The CDR3 is 16 amino acids. CDR3 nucleotide sequence: TGCAGCGTTCGTACGGGACTAGCGGGATTAAGTGATACGCAGTATTTT. Its translation is CSVRTGLAGLSDTQYF.

This chain links TRBV5-6 with TRBJ1-2; possible D gene TRBD1, 5 bases. The V gene lost 3 bases and the J gene lost 8 bases, with 11 bases spanning the gap. The CDR3 length is 12 residues. CDR1 SGHDT and CDR2 YYEEEE come from the germline V gene. The CDR3 region has the DNA TGTGCCAGCAGCTGGGGGAGGGACGGCTACACCTTC. Translated: CASSWGRDGYTF.

The V gene is TRBV12-5, the J gene TRBJ1-1, with D maybe TRBD1 (5 bases). With 1 base removed from V and 3 bases from J, the gap between germline ends came to 9 bases. Germline assignment: CDR1 LGHNT and CDR2 FRNRAP. This CDR3 has 14 residues. As DNA, the CDR3 is TGTGCTAGTGGTTTGGGACAGAAGGACACTGAAGCTTTCTTT. It yields the protein CASGLGQKDTEAFF.

Many counts were recorded for this clone. The rearrangement uses TRBV2 and TRBJ2-3; a weak D match, TRBD1 (6 bases). The germline CDR1 and CDR2 sequences are SNHLY and FYNNEI. The length of the CDR3 is 11 residues. V lost 10 bases to trimming and J lost 8 bases, with 13 bases between them. CDR3 nucleotide sequence: TGTGCCATTCCAGGGGCTGGTACGCAGTATTTT. It yields the protein CAIPGAGTQYF.

The J gene is TRBJ2-1, the V gene TRBV11-2; D perhaps matches TRBD2 (5 bases). The CDR3 length is 16 residues. The V gene lost 0 bases and the J gene lost 0 bases, with 9 bases spanning the gap. Looked up from germline, CDR1 is SGHAT and CDR2 is FQNNGV. The CDR3 protein is CASSLELVISYNEQFF. The CDR3 DNA reads TGTGCCAGCAGCTTAGAACTAGTAATCTCCTACAATGAGCAGTTCTTC.

A single count supports this clone. The rearrangement joins TRBV7-9 to TRBJ2-3; no definite D call. Germline CDR1 and CDR2: SEHNR and FQNEAQ (reference sequence). The V end was cut by 1 base, the J end by 0 bases, with 5 bases between. The CDR3 sequence is 14 residues long. CDR3 sequence: CASSLGSSTDTQYF. The CDR3 nucleotides are TGTGCCAGCAGCTTAGGTTCGAGCACAGATACGCAGTATTTT.